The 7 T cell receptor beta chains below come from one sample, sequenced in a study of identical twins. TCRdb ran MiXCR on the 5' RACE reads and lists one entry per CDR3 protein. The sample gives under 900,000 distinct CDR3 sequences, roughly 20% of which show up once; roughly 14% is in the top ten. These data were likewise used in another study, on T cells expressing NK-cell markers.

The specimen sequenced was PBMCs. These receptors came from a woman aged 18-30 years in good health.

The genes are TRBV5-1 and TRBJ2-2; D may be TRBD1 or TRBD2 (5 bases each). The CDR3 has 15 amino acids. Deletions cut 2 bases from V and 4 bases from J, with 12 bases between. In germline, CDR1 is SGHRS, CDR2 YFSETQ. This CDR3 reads CASSFSPGRTGELFF. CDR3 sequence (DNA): TGCGCCAGCAGCTTCTCTCCGGGACGCACCGGGGAGCTGTTTTTT.

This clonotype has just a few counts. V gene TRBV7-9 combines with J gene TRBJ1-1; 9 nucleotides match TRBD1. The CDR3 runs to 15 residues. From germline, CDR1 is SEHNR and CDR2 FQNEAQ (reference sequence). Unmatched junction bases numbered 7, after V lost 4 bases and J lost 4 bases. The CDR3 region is CASSSWGQGGTEAFF. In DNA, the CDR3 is TGTGCCAGCAGCTCATGGGGACAGGGAGGCACTGAAGCTTTCTTT.

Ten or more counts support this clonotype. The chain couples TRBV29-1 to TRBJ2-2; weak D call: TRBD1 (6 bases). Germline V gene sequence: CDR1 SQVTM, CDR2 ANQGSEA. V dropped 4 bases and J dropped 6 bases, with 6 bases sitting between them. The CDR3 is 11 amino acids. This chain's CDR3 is CSVAGAGELFF. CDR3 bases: TGCAGCGTTGCAGGGGCCGGGGAGCTGTTTTTT.

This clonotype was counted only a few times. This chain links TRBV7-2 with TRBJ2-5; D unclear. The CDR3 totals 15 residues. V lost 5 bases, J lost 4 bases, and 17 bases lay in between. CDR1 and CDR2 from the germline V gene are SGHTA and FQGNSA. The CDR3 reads CASSPVGSYSETQYF. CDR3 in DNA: TGTGCCAGCAGCCCTGTGGGTAGCTACTCAGAGACCCAGTACTTC.

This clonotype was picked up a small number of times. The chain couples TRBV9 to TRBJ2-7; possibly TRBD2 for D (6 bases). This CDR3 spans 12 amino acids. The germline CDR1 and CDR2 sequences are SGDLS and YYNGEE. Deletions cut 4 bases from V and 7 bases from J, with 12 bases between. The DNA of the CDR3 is TGTGCCAGCAGCCGGGGTGGGGGGGAGCAGTACTTC. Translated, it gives CASSRGGGEQYF. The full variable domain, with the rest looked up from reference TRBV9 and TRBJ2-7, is DSGVTQTPKHLITATGQRVTLRCSPRSGDLSVYWYQQSLDQGLQFLIQYYNGEERAKGNILERFSAQQFPDLHSELNLSSLELGDSALYFCASSRGGGEQYFGPGTRLTVT.

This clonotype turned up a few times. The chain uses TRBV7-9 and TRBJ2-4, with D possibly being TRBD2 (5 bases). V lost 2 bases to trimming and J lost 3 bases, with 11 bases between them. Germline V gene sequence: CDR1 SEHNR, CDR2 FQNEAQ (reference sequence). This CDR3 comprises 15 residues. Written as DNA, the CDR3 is TGTGCCAGCAGCTTATTAGCTAGCAACAAAAACATTCAGTACTTC. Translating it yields CASSLLASNKNIQYF. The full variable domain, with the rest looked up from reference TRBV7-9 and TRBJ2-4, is DTGVSQNPRHKITKRGQNVTFRCDPISEHNRLYWYRQTLGQGPEFLTYFQNEAQLEKSRLLSDRFSAERPKGSFSTLEIQRTEQGDSAMYLCASSLLASNKNIQYFGAGTRLSVL.

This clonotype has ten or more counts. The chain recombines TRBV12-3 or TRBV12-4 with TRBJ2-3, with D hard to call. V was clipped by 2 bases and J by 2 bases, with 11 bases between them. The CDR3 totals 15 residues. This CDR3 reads CASSLRSSDTDTQYF. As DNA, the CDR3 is TGTGCCAGCAGTTTAAGGTCCTCAGACACAGATACGCAGTATTTT.